This T cell receptor (beta chain) was documented in a study of T-cell memory formation after mild COVID-19. TCRdb passed the 5' RACE reads through MiXCR, listing each CDR3 protein once. The sample records about 470,000 distinct CDR3 sequences, over 15% being singletons. Germline trimming cut 1 base from V and 4 bases from J; bases unmatched to any gene: 10. CDR1 is MGHRA, CDR2 YSYEKL, per germline. The CDR3 is 17 amino acids. The sequence came from an adult woman who had mild COVID-19 (a few samples of this study predate the infection). Cell type and time point are not known. The sequenced sample consisted of PBMCs or a T cell subset sorted from them (not recorded which). V gene TRBV4-1 combines with J gene TRBJ2-3; 8 bases are a match to TRBD1. The CDR3 here is CASSQGPDRVEADTQYF. CDR3 in DNA: TGCGCCAGCAGCCAAGGCCCGGACAGGGTTGAGGCAGATACGCAGTATTTT.